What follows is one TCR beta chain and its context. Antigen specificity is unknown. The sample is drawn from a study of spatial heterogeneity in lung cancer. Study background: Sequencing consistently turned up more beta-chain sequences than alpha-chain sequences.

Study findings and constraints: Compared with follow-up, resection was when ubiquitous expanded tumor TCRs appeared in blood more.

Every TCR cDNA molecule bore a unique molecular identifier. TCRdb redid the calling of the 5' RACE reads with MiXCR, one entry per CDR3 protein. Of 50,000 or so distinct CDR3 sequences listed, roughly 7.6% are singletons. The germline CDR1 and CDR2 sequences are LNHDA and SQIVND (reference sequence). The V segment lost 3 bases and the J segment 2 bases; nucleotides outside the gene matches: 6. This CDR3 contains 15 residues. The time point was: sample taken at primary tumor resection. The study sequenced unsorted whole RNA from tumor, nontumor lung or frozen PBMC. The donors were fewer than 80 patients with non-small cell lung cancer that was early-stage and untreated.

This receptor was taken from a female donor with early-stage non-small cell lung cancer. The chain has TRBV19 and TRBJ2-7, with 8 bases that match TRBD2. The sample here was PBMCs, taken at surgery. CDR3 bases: TGTGCCAGTAGTATGGTAGCGGGGACAACCTACGAGCAGTACTTC. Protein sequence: CASSMVAGTTYEQYF. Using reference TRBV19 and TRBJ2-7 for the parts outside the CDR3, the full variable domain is DGGITQSPKYLFRKEGQNVTLSCEQNLNHDAMYWYRQDPGQGLRLIYYSQIVNDFQKGDIAEGYSVSREKKESFPLTVTSAQKNPTAFYLCASSMVAGTTYEQYFGPGTRLTVT.